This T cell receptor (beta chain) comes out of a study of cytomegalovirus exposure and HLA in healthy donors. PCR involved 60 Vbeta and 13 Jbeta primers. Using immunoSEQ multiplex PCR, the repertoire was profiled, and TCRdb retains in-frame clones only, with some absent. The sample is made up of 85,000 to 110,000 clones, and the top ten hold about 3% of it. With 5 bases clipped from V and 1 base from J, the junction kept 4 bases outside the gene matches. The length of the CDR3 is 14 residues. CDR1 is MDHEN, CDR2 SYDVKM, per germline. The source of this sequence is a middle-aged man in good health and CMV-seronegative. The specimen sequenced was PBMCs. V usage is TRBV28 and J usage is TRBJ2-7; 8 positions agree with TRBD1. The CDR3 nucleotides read TGTGCCAGCAGTCTAACAGGGGGGTCCTACGAGCAGTACTTC. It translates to CASSLTGGSYEQYF. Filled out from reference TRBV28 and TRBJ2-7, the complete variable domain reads DVKVTQSSRYLVKRTGEKVFLECVQDMDHENMFWYRQDPGLGLRLIYFSYDVKMKEKGDIPEGYSVSREKKERFSLILESASTNQTSMYLCASSLTGGSYEQYFGPGTRLTVT.